This T cell receptor beta chain came from a study of blood T cells in healthy people across ages. Study-wide results and caveats: With donor CMV status unknown, expanded clonotype changes were possibly confounded.

Alongside a J-beta primer mix, a sample-barcoded 5' primer served in a second PCR lasting 7 to 11 cycles. Every cDNA molecule bore a tag from a template-switch adaptor containing 12 random nucleotides. Each CDR3 protein gets one entry after TCRdb re-called the 5' RACE reads with MiXCR. Seen here are fewer than 1.5 million distinct CDR3 sequences, around two fifths observed once, and the top ten hold 7% to 9.5%. Germline CDR1 is SGDLS and CDR2 is YYNGEE. V shed 1 base, J shed 5 bases, and the junction held 5 bases outside the gene matches. CDR3 length equals 14 residues. Note on this clonotype: Its target is not known.

Material for sequencing was blood. The receptor was derived from a woman aged 18-29 years in good health. This sequence joins TRBV9 and TRBJ2-7; 8 nucleotides agree with TRBD1. CDR3 loop: CASSVTTGANEQYF. CDR3 DNA sequence: TGTGCCAGCAGCGTAACGACAGGGGCAAACGAGCAGTACTTC.